This T cell receptor (beta chain) was retrieved from a study of regulatory T cells in long-lasting Graves disease. Documented time point: newly diagnosed GD, antithyroid drugs for less than 3 months. Construction of the TCR library relied on RNA isolated from PBMCs. Arm-PCR of CDR3 regions and iRepertoire HTBI primers were the basis on which TCR beta libraries were built. From the multiplex PCR reads, TCRdb called clonotypes with MiXCR, one entry per CDR3 protein. The data show around 250,000 distinct CDR3 sequences, with around 20% seen just once and roughly 14% held by the top ten. Details on this clonotype: This likely stems from a read error, as it lies one base from a far larger clone.

The TCR comes from a female donor with Graves disease. The source material was peripheral blood mononuclear cells (PBMCs), sampled at new diagnosis, from a patient treated with antithyroid drugs.

The CDR3 here is CAISDSVRDVKTQYF. The CDR3 region has the DNA TGTGCCATCAGTGACTCCGTCAGGGACGTGAAGACCCAGTACTTC. This chain connects TRBV6-1 to TRBJ2-3; D assignment may be TRBD1 or TRBD2 (5 bases each). The end of the DNA fits TRBJ2-5 better, so the J call may be wrong. From germline, CDR1 is MNHNS and CDR2 SASEGT. This CDR3 contains 15 residues.